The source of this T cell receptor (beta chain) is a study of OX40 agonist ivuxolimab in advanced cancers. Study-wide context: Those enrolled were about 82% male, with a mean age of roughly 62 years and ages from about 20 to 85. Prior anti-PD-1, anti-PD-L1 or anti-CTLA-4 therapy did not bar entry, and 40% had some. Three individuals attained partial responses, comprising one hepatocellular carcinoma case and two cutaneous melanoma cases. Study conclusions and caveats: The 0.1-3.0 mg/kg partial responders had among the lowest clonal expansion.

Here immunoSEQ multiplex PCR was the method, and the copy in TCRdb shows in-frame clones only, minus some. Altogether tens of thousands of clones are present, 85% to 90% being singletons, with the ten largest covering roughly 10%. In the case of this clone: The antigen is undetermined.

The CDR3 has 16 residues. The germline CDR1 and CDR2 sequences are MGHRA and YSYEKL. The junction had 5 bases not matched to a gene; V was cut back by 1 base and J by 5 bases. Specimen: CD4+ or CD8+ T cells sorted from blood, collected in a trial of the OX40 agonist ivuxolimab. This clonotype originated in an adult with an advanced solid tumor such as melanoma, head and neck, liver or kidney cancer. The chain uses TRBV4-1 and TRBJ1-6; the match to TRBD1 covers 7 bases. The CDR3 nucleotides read TGCGCCAGCAGCCAAGCTCAGACAGGGAATAATTCACCCCTCCACTTT. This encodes CASSQAQTGNNSPLHF.